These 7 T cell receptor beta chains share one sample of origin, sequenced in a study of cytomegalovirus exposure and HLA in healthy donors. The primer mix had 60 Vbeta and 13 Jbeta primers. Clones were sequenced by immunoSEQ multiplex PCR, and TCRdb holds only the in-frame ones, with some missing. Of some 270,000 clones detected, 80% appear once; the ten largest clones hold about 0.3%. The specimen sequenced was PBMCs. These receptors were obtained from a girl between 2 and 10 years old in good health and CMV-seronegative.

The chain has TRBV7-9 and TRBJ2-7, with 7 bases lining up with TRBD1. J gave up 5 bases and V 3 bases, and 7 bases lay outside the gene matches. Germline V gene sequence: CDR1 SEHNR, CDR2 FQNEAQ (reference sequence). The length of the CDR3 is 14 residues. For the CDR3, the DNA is TGTGCCAGCAGCTTCGACAGGGATTGGGACGAGCAGTACTTC. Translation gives CASSFDRDWDEQYF.

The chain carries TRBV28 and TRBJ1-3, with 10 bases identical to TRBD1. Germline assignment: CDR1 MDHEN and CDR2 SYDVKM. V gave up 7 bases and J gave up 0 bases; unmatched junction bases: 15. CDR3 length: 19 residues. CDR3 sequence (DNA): TGTGCCAGCACCTTGAGGGACAGGGGCCCCGAAGGCTCTGGAAACACCATATATTTT. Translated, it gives CASTLRDRGPEGSGNTIYF.

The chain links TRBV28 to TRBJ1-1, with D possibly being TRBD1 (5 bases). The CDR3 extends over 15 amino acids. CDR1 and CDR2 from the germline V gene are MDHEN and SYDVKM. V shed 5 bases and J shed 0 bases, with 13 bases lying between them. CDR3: CASSSGGTVNTEAFF. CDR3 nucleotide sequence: TGTGCCAGCAGTAGCGGCGGGACGGTGAACACTGAAGCTTTCTTT. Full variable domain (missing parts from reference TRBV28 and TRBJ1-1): DVKVTQSSRYLVKRTGEKVFLECVQDMDHENMFWYRQDPGLGLRLIYFSYDVKMKEKGDIPEGYSVSREKKERFSLILESASTNQTSMYLCASSSGGTVNTEAFFGQGTRLTVV.

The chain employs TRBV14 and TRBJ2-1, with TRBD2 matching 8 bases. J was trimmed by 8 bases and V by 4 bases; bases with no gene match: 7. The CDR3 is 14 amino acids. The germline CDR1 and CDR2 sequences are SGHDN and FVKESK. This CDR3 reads CASSLGLARDEQFF. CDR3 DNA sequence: TGTGCCAGCAGCCTAGGACTAGCAAGAGATGAGCAGTTCTTC.

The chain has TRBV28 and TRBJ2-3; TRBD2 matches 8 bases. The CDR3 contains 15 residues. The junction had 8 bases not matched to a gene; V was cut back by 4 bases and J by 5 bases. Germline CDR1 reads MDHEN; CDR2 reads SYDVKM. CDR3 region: CASSSASGGRDTQYF. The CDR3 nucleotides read TGTGCCAGCAGTTCAGCGAGCGGGGGTAGAGATACGCAGTATTTT.

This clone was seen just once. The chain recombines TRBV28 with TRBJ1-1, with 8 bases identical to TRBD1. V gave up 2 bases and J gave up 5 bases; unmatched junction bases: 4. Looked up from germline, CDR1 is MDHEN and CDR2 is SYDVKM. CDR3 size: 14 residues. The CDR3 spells CASSLVQGATEAFF. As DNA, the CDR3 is TGTGCCAGCAGTTTAGTCCAGGGGGCGACTGAAGCTTTCTTT.

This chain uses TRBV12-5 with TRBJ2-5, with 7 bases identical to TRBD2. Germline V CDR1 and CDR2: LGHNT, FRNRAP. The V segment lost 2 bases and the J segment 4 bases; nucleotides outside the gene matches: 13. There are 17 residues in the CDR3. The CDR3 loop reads CASGLTVNWGGSETQYF. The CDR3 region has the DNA TGTGCTAGTGGTTTGACGGTAAATTGGGGGGGATCAGAGACCCAGTACTTC.